This T cell receptor beta chain appears in the sequencing data of a study of blood T cells in healthy people across ages. The wider study: Template switching picked up about one barcoded beta molecule for each two T cells.

General study results and limits: There were more naive CD4+ cells and higher diversity in long-lived donors than in aged donors.

Trimming pared 5 bases from V and 6 bases from J, leaving 20 bases between. From germline, CDR1 is MNHEY and CDR2 SMNVEV (reference sequence). The CDR3 consists of 16 residues. This clonotype occurred once. The antigen is unknown. With each sample, at least 6 micrograms of total RNA were extracted. Together with a sample-barcoded 5' primer, a J-beta primer mix was included in a second PCR lasting about 6 to 12 cycles. TCRdb reanalysed the 5' RACE reads using MiXCR and keeps one entry per CDR3 protein. The sample includes about 1.4 million distinct CDR3 sequences, roughly 59% seen only once; the top ten take 6.5% to 8.5%.

The material sequenced was blood. The chain recombines TRBV27 with TRBJ2-1; D is perhaps TRBD1 (6 bases). The receptor was isolated from a man aged 18 to 35 in good health. For the CDR3, the DNA is TGTGCCAGCAGTCCACCCCAGGGGTTTCGAAGCAATGAGCAGTTCTTC. As protein: CASSPPQGFRSNEQFF.